The 28 T cell receptor beta chains listed next were all sequenced from one sample in a study of T cell responses to AZD1222 COVID-19 vaccine (dated by TCRdb to the early 2020s). The protocol used for the library was the immunoSEQ multiplex PCR assay. Here the immuneACCESS table is served through TCRdb, limited to in-frame sequences with V and J called. Missing clones are a known gap in these copies; in checked studies unresolved V genes cover under half, and the rest lacks a known reason. In this sample the table shows 150,000 or so clones, 91% of which occur a single time. The ten largest clones capture approximately 3.6% of the sample. In the paper's terms, the time point label means: about 28 days (+/-7) after the second vaccine dose. The source material was peripheral blood, sampled 28 days after the second AZD1222 dose. The receptors come from an adult who received the AZD1222 COVID-19 vaccine.

The sample holds many counts of this clone. The CDR3, as DNA: TGTGCCAGCAGTGTGGGGCAGGCAAGTGAAAAACTGTTTTTT. This translates into CASSVGQASEKLFF. The chain joins TRBV2 to TRBJ1-4, with D perhaps matching TRBD1 (5 bases). V lost 4 bases and J lost 7, with 13 bases in between. The germline CDR1 and CDR2 sequences are SNHLY and FYNNEI. The CDR3 contains 14 residues.

The chain links TRBV11-3 to TRBJ2-2; D gene unclear. The germline gives CDR1 SGHNT, CDR2 YENEEA. The ends were cut back, 5 bases at V and 6 bases at J, with 7 bases in the middle. This CDR3 comprises 12 residues. CDR3: CASSVAPGELFF. As DNA, the CDR3 is TGTGCCAGCAGCGTGGCCCCCGGGGAGCTGTTTTTT. Full variable domain (rest looked up from reference TRBV11-3 and TRBJ2-2): EAGVVQSPRYKIIEKKQPVAFWCNPISGHNTLYWYLQNLGQGPELLIRYENEEAVDDSQLPKDRFSAERLKGVDSTLKIQPAELGDSAVYLCASSVAPGELFFGEGSRLTVL.

The chain carries TRBV18 and TRBJ2-2; tentatively, D is TRBD2 (5 bases). The CDR3 covers 15 residues. Trimming took 6 bases from V and 5 from J, leaving 16 bases between them. The germline CDR1 and CDR2 sequences are KGHSH and LQKENI. CDR3 bases: TGTGCCAGCTCCCCCGTCGGAGGCACTACCGGGGAGCTGTTTTTT. Its protein is CASSPVGGTTGELFF.

V gene TRBV3-1 (or the pseudogene TRBV3-2) combines with J gene TRBJ1-4; D uncertain. V gave up 0 bases and J gave up 4 bases, with 9 bases separating them. Germline CDR1 LGHDT, CDR2 YNNKEL (reference sequence). The CDR3 covers 15 residues. CDR3 sequence: CASSQDPGGNEKLFF. Here the CDR3 DNA reads TGTGCCAGCAGCCAAGATCCGGGCGGTAATGAAAAACTGTTTTTT.

This rearrangement joins TRBV11-3 to TRBJ2-7, with TRBD1 matching over 10 bases. Trimming removed 0 bases from V and 3 bases from J; junction bases left unmatched: 5. This CDR3 is built from 16 residues. Germline V gene data show CDR1 as SGHNT and CDR2 as YENEEA. The CDR3 sequence is CASSLEKDRGDYEQYF. For the CDR3, the DNA is TGTGCCAGCAGCTTAGAGAAGGACAGGGGGGACTACGAGCAGTACTTC.

The rearrangement uses TRBV18 and TRBJ1-1, with D unclear. The CDR3 has 16 amino acids. CDR1 is KGHSH, CDR2 LQKENI, per germline. V was clipped by 2 bases and J by 4 bases, with 17 bases between them. CDR3: CASSPRPRSGTTEAFF. CDR3 DNA sequence: TGTGCCAGCTCACCAAGGCCACGCTCAGGCACCACTGAAGCTTTCTTT.

This chain uses TRBV9 with TRBJ1-4; D is possibly TRBD1 (5 bases). The V and J ends lost 4 bases and 6 bases respectively, with 16 bases between them. The length of the CDR3 is 15 residues. The germline V gene encodes CDR1 SGDLS and CDR2 YYNGEE. CDR3 nucleotides: TGTGCCAGCAGCCCCTTATCGGGGGACTATGAAAAACTGTTTTTT. Protein sequence: CASSPLSGDYEKLFF.

V gene TRBV25-1 combines with J gene TRBJ1-3; D possibly corresponds to TRBD1 (6 bases). This CDR3 is built from 18 residues. Between the trimmed V and J ends, which lost 5 bases and 0 bases, there was a span of 20 bases. In germline, CDR1 is MGHDK, CDR2 SYGVNS. As DNA, the CDR3 is TGTGCCAGCAGTAAAGCCTTCAGGGGATTGGGCTCTGGAAACACCATATATTTT. Encoded protein: CASSKAFRGLGSGNTIYF.

The genes are TRBV6-4 and TRBJ2-2; D possibly corresponds to TRBD2 (6 bases). This CDR3 is built from 16 residues. Germline V gene data show CDR1 as MRHNA and CDR2 as SNTAGT. V lost 2 bases and J lost 2, with 12 bases in between. CDR3 sequence (DNA): TGTGCCAGCAGTGACCTTAGGCGGGGAAACACCGGGGAGCTGTTTTTT. This encodes CASSDLRRGNTGELFF.

The chain employs TRBV18 and TRBJ1-6, with a weak D call TRBD1 (5 bases). CDR3 length: 16 amino acids. Trimming cost V 2 bases and J 0 bases, with 8 bases left between them. From germline, CDR1 is KGHSH and CDR2 LQKENI. The CDR3 reads CASSPKRGSYNSPLHF. DNA of the CDR3: TGTGCCAGCTCACCAAAGAGGGGCTCCTATAATTCACCCCTCCACTTT.

The V gene is TRBV5-6, the J gene TRBJ2-5; 8 nucleotides align to TRBD1. CDR1 is SGHDT, CDR2 YYEEEE, per germline. Trimming cost V 4 bases and J 5 bases; bases outside gene matches: 4. The CDR3 contains 13 residues. The CDR3 protein is CASSLGQEETQYF. For the CDR3, the DNA is TGTGCCAGCAGCCTGGGACAGGAGGAGACCCAGTACTTC.

This chain links TRBV20-1 with TRBJ2-5, with TRBD1 as a possible D gene (6 bases). CDR3 size: 11 residues. CDR1 is DFQATT, CDR2 SNEGSKA, per germline (reference sequence). Here the CDR3 reads CSTLDRETQYF. Here the CDR3 DNA reads TGCAGCACTTTAGACAGGGAGACCCAGTACTTC.

This clone has only a few counts. This chain connects TRBV9 to TRBJ1-1, with TRBD1 matching over 8 bases. The CDR3 sequence is 15 residues long. Germline V lookup: CDR1 SGDLS, CDR2 YYNGEE. The junction had 5 bases not matched to a gene; V was cut back by 0 bases and J by 4 bases. DNA for the CDR3: TGTGCCAGCAGCGTAGAGTACAGGGGGTCCACTGAAGCTTTCTTT. Translated, it gives CASSVEYRGSTEAFF.

The chain uses TRBV3-1 (or the pseudogene TRBV3-2) and TRBJ1-5, with 12 bases aligning to TRBD1. Unmatched junction bases numbered 3, after V lost 4 bases and J lost 2 bases. Germline V gives CDR1 LGHDT, CDR2 YNNKEL (reference sequence). The CDR3 consists of 16 residues. The CDR3 region is CASSLGTGGGNQPQHF. The CDR3 DNA reads TGTGCCAGCAGCCTCGGGACAGGGGGCGGCAATCAGCCCCAGCATTTT.

The V call is TRBV18, the J call TRBJ1-1; D call uncertain. V gave up 2 bases and J gave up 1 base, with 5 bases separating them. This CDR3 has 13 amino acids. Germline values: CDR1 KGHSH, CDR2 LQKENI. The CDR3 DNA follows: TGTGCCAGCTCACCAGGGGAGAACACTGAAGCTTTCTTT. Translating gives CASSPGENTEAFF.

This clone appeared once. The V gene is TRBV27, the J gene TRBJ1-2, with D possibly matching TRBD1 (5 bases). Trimming cost V 9 bases and J 2 bases, with 19 bases left between them. Germline CDR1 is MNHEY and CDR2 is SMNVEV (reference sequence). The CDR3 loop spans 15 amino acids. CDR3 residues: CASRSPTSGNYGYTF. The CDR3 DNA follows: TGTGCCAGTCGCTCTCCCACCTCAGGGAACTATGGCTACACCTTC.

The chain combines TRBV19 with TRBJ1-1; a weak D match, TRBD1 (5 bases). Trimming cost V 2 bases and J 4 bases, with 20 bases left between them. The length of the CDR3 is 17 residues. Germline V gives CDR1 LNHDA, CDR2 SQIVND (reference sequence). As DNA, the CDR3 is TGTGCCAGTAGTATATACTATCGGGGGGTGGCCCGCACTGAAGCTTTCTTT. Translated: CASSIYYRGVARTEAFF.

This chain uses TRBV6-1 with TRBJ2-2; D is ambiguous. This CDR3 has 13 residues. V lost 2 bases and J 2 bases, leaving 3 bases between the germline ends. Germline V gene lookup returns CDR1 MNHNS and CDR2 SASEGT. CDR3 coding DNA: TGTGCCAGCAGTGAAACCAACACCGGGGAGCTGTTTTTT. Translating it yields CASSETNTGELFF.

This chain links TRBV30 with TRBJ1-5; TRBD1 might be the D (5 bases). Trimming cost V 5 bases and J 3 bases, with 11 bases left between them. Germline CDR1 reads GTSNPN; CDR2 reads SVGIG (reference sequence). The CDR3 length is 13 residues. CDR3 residues: CAWGGNNNQPQHF. The DNA of the CDR3 is TGTGCCTGGGGGGGGAATAACAATCAGCCCCAGCATTTT. Supplemented by reference TRBV30 and TRBJ1-5, the full variable domain reads SQTIHQWPATLVQPVGSPLSLECTVEGTSNPNLYWYRQAAGRGLQLLFYSVGIGQISSEVPQNLSASRPQDRQFILSSKKLLLSDSGFYLCAWGGNNNQPQHFGDGTRLSIL.

The V gene is TRBV6-5, the J gene TRBJ2-5, with unresolved D. Trimming pared 8 bases from V and 2 bases from J, leaving 15 bases between. This CDR3 is 14 amino acids long. Germline-derived CDR1 and CDR2 are MNHEY and SVGAGI. For the CDR3, the DNA is TGTGCCAGCTCTCAGAGGCGGCCGCAAGAGACCCAGTACTTC. It specifies CASSQRRPQETQYF.

The sample holds many counts of this clone. The chain recombines TRBV7-2 with TRBJ2-2; tentative D call: TRBD2 (5 bases). The V end was cut by 5 bases, the J end by 1 base, with 11 bases between. The CDR3 runs to 15 residues. Germline V gene sequence: CDR1 SGHTA, CDR2 FQGNSA. The CDR3 DNA reads as TGTGCCAGCAGCCAGAGGGCGGTGAACACCGGGGAGCTGTTTTTT. Residues: CASSQRAVNTGELFF.

The J gene is TRBJ1-4, the V gene TRBV19, with a weak D call TRBD1 (5 bases). Trimming shortened V by 7 bases and J by 0 bases, and 9 bases separated the two germline ends. The CDR3 consists of 14 residues. Germline V gene sequence: CDR1 LNHDA, CDR2 SQIVND (reference sequence). The CDR3 coding sequence is TGTGCCAGTACGGGGGGTACAACTAATGAAAAACTGTTTTTT. Amino acid sequence: CASTGGTTNEKLFF.

This clone was picked up one time. The rearrangement joins TRBV20-1 to TRBJ1-1, with 11 bases aligning to TRBD1. The germline V gene has CDR1 DFQATT and CDR2 SNEGSKA (reference sequence). V gave up 3 bases and J gave up 4 bases; unmatched junction bases: 4. This CDR3 contains 14 residues. The CDR3 spells CSASGDRGVTEAFF. The CDR3 DNA follows: TGCAGTGCTAGTGGGGACAGGGGGGTCACTGAAGCTTTCTTT.

CDR3 nucleotide sequence: TGTGCCAGTTACCGGGACAGGGATAATGGCTACACCTTC. As protein: CASYRDRDNGYTF. J is TRBJ1-2 and V is TRBV2; TRBD1 agrees at 9 bases. The CDR3 extends over 13 amino acids. Germline trimming cut 9 bases from V and 6 bases from J; bases unmatched to any gene: 8. The V gene's germline CDR1 is SNHLY and CDR2 FYNNEI.

The J gene is TRBJ1-2, the V gene TRBV4-2; the D is unclear. This CDR3 is built from 13 residues. Germline loops: CDR1 LGHNA, CDR2 YNFKEQ. V lost 4 bases and J lost 4, with 10 bases in between. Here the CDR3 DNA reads TGTGCCAGCAGCCCGTCGGAGGCCTATGGCTACACCTTC. It translates to CASSPSEAYGYTF.

The CDR3 is CASSEWTSGGGTDTQYF. The CDR3 bases are TGTGCCAGCAGTGAATGGACTAGCGGGGGAGGCACAGATACGCAGTATTTT. The chain employs TRBV6-1 and TRBJ2-3; 13 bases agree with TRBD2. The length of the CDR3 is 17 residues. In germline, CDR1 is MNHNS, CDR2 SASEGT. Trimming removed 2 bases from V and 1 base from J; junction bases left unmatched: 3.

The chain recombines TRBV30 with TRBJ1-4, with D possibly being TRBD1 (5 bases). This CDR3 contains 13 residues. The V end was cut by 1 base, the J end by 6 bases, with 9 bases between. The germline gives CDR1 GTSNPN, CDR2 SVGIG (reference sequence). The CDR3 reads CAWSGDLDEKLFF. The CDR3 DNA follows: TGTGCCTGGAGTGGGGACCTGGATGAAAAACTGTTTTTT. The variable domain in full, with the rest retrieved from reference TRBV30 and TRBJ1-4, is SQTIHQWPATLVQPVGSPLSLECTVEGTSNPNLYWYRQAAGRGLQLLFYSVGIGQISSEVPQNLSASRPQDRQFILSSKKLLLSDSGFYLCAWSGDLDEKLFFGSGTQLSVL.

The genes are TRBV6-5 and TRBJ1-6, with TRBD1 matching 7 bases. This CDR3 region has 15 residues. V shed 1 base, J shed 10 bases, and the junction held 7 bases outside the gene matches. Germline V gene data show CDR1 as MNHEY and CDR2 as SVGAGI. The CDR3 DNA follows: TGTGCCAGCAGTTACTTCCAGACAGGGTCGTCACCCCTCCACTTT. It encodes CASSYFQTGSSPLHF.